The 27 T cell receptor beta chains presented below share a single source sample, sequenced in a study of sequential checkpoint blockade in melanoma. This sample's treatment: randomized to nivolumab then ipilimumab (arm A) or the reverse (arm B). This table comes from immunoSEQ multiplex PCR, and its TCRdb copy is limited to in-frame clones, with some not included. This table has around 5,700 clones, about 85% appearing once. The sequenced sample was CD8+ T cells sorted from blood (inferred from file names), obtained from a patient given nivolumab and ipilimumab in sequence. Source of these receptors: a human donor with melanoma.

The V gene is TRBV5-4, the J gene TRBJ2-6; 8 bases are shared with TRBD1. The CDR3 is made up of 17 amino acids. In germline, CDR1 is SGHNT, CDR2 YYREEE (reference sequence). V was pared by 3 bases and J by 4 bases, with 9 bases of the junction left unmatched. The DNA of the CDR3 is TGTGCCAGCAGCTCTGGACAGGGATTCTTGGGGGCCAACGTCCTGACTTTC. Translation: CASSSGQGFLGANVLTF.

The chain joins TRBV6-5 to TRBJ1-5, with 7 bases fitting TRBD1. J gave up 6 bases and V 7 bases, and 9 bases lay outside the gene matches. CDR1 and CDR2 (germline): MNHEY, SVGAGI. The length of the CDR3 is 14 residues. CDR3 DNA: TGTGCCAGCAATCCGAGGGGGCCGGCTCAGCCCCAGCATTTT. This encodes CASNPRGPAQPQHF.

The chain combines TRBV6-4 with TRBJ1-6; 8 bases are a match to TRBD1. CDR3 length: 17 residues. The trim removed 6 bases at V and 8 bases at J, leaving 15 bases unmatched. Germline V gene lookup returns CDR1 MRHNA and CDR2 SNTAGT. The CDR3 DNA is TGTGCCAGCAGCCCCGCGTCTCCCCTACAGGGGGATTCACCCCTCCACTTT. Amino acid sequence: CASSPASPLQGDSPLHF.

The chain has TRBV6-4 and TRBJ2-2, with D hard to call. The CDR3 sequence is 14 residues long. The V and J ends lost 0 bases and 6 bases respectively, with 8 bases between them. Germline V gives CDR1 MRHNA, CDR2 SNTAGT. The CDR3 region has the DNA TGTGCCAGCAGTGACTCAGAGTCGGCCGGGGAGCTGTTTTTT. Its protein is CASSDSESAGELFF.

This clone was seen a single time. The chain joins TRBV29-1 to TRBJ2-7; D is ambiguous. The CDR3 loop spans 13 amino acids. Trimming shortened V by 0 bases and J by 3 bases, and 9 bases separated the two germline ends. The germline gives CDR1 SQVTM, CDR2 ANQGSEA. The CDR3 here is CSVEDRSGYEQYF. For the CDR3, the DNA is TGCAGCGTTGAAGATCGGAGTGGCTACGAGCAGTACTTC.

The chain uses TRBV11-2 and TRBJ2-7; the D is unclear. The CDR3 sequence is 16 residues long. Germline V gives CDR1 SGHAT, CDR2 FQNNGV. Deletions cut 4 bases from V and 1 base from J, with 17 bases between. CDR3 nucleotides: TGTGCCAGCAGCTCCGTTCTATTTCTCGGTTCCTACGAGCAGTACTTC. Its protein product is CASSSVLFLGSYEQYF.

The rearrangement uses TRBV2 and TRBJ2-7; 11 bases align to TRBD1. The germline CDR1 and CDR2 sequences are SNHLY and FYNNEI. V gave up 4 bases and J gave up 4 bases; unmatched junction bases: 3. CDR3 size: 14 residues. The CDR3 loop is CASSVGTGGYEQYF. CDR3 in DNA: TGTGCCAGCAGTGTGGGGACAGGGGGTTACGAGCAGTACTTC. Complete variable domain (other parts from reference TRBV2 and TRBJ2-7): EPEVTQTPSHQVTQMGQEVILRCVPISNHLYFYWYRQILGQKVEFLVSFYNNEISEKSEIFDDQFSVERPDGSNFTLKIRSTKLEDSAMYFCASSVGTGGYEQYFGPGTRLTVT.

The chain joins TRBV7-8 to TRBJ2-3, with 7 nucleotides matching TRBD2. The CDR3 is 15 residues long. J lost 2 bases, V lost 4 bases, and 6 bases had no gene match. Germline V gives CDR1 SGHVS, CDR2 FQNEAQ. CDR3 in amino acids: CASSWEGGPTDTQYF. DNA for the CDR3: TGTGCCAGCAGCTGGGAGGGAGGGCCCACAGATACGCAGTATTTT.

This clone has a single count. The CDR3 loop reads CASSPTPLLPHTQYF. As DNA, the CDR3 is TGCGCCAGCAGCCCGACTCCCCTACTTCCCCATACGCAGTATTTT. V usage is TRBV5-1 and J usage is TRBJ2-3; D not resolved. Germline V gene data show CDR1 as SGHRS and CDR2 as YFSETQ. The germline V and J ends were trimmed by 4 bases and 7 bases, with 19 bases remaining between them. This CDR3 is 15 amino acids long.

The chain couples TRBV7-8 to TRBJ2-1; no reliable D call. There are 14 residues in the CDR3. V was shortened by 1 base and J by 5 bases, with 9 bases between the two germline ends. The germline CDR1 and CDR2 sequences are SGHVS and FQNEAQ. In nucleotides, the CDR3 is TGTGCCAGCAGCTTAGTCGCGGCCCACAATGAGCAGTTCTTC. Amino acids: CASSLVAAHNEQFF.

A word on this clone: Mismatch with germline at one junction end may stem from a read error. CDR3 in amino acids: CAWSDTPGVGF. As DNA, the CDR3 is TGTGCCTGGAGTGATACTCCGGGGGTCGGGTTC. The chain links TRBV30 to TRBJ1-2; D is perhaps TRBD1 (5 bases). The germline CDR1 and CDR2 sequences are GTSNPN and SVGIG (reference sequence). The CDR3 totals 11 residues. The full variable domain, completed using reference TRBV30 and TRBJ1-2, is SQTIHQWPATLVQPVGSPLSLECTVEGTSNPNLYWYRQAAGRGLQLLFYSVGIGQISSEVPQNLSASRPQDRQFILSSKKLLLSDSGFYLCAWSDTPGVGFGSGTRLTVV.

This clone is categorized as large. The V call is TRBV9, the J call TRBJ2-3, with a possible D match to TRBD2 (6 bases). The CDR3 runs 14 residues. Trimming cost V 4 bases and J 6 bases, with 15 bases left between them. Germline loops: CDR1 SGDLS, CDR2 YYNGEE. Written as DNA, the CDR3 is TGTGCCAGCAGCCAGACTAGGAACGTGGATACGCAGTATTTT. This gives the protein CASSQTRNVDTQYF.

This chain links TRBV30 with TRBJ2-7; tentative D call: TRBD2 (6 bases). Deletions cut 4 bases from V and 6 bases from J, with 22 bases between. The CDR3 totals 15 residues. The germline CDR1 and CDR2 sequences are GTSNPN and SVGIG (reference sequence). The CDR3 DNA follows: TGTGCCTGGAAAAGATTCTCACGGGGGAGAGGCGAGCAGTACTTC. It is translated as CAWKRFSRGRGEQYF.

The chain joins TRBV30 to TRBJ2-7; possibly TRBD2 for D (6 bases). Trimming pared 3 bases from V and 3 bases from J, leaving 15 bases between. CDR1 is GTSNPN, CDR2 SVGIG, per germline (reference sequence). CDR3 length: 14 amino acids. This CDR3 reads CAWSLGGIGYEQYF. CDR3 coding DNA: TGTGCCTGGAGCCTCGGAGGGATTGGCTACGAGCAGTACTTC.

This chain links TRBV27 with TRBJ2-4, with TRBD2 matching 8 bases. The CDR3 length is 16 residues. Germline V CDR1 and CDR2: MNHEY, SMNVEV (reference sequence). V trimming: 2 bases; J trimming: 0 bases; junction bases outside the gene matches: 3. The CDR3 DNA reads TGTGCCAGCAGTTTAATTGCGGGAGGAGCCAAAAACATTCAGTACTTC. Its translation is CASSLIAGGAKNIQYF.

In its sample, this clone was seen once. V is TRBV7-9 and J is TRBJ2-7; 13 bases fit TRBD2. From germline, CDR1 is SEHNR and CDR2 FQNEAQ (reference sequence). Germline trimming cut 5 bases from V and 5 bases from J; bases unmatched to any gene: 6. CDR3 length equals 15 residues. The CDR3 DNA reads as TGTGCCAGCAGCCCTACTAGCGGGAGGGCCCACGAGCAGTACTTC. This gives the protein CASSPTSGRAHEQYF.

The J gene is TRBJ1-6, the V gene TRBV27, with 9 positions matching TRBD1. Germline assignment: CDR1 MNHEY and CDR2 SMNVEV (reference sequence). The CDR3 spans 18 residues. After removal of 5 bases from V and 5 bases from J, the junction contained 13 bases not matched to a gene. Here the CDR3 reads CASSPINYGTGHNSPLHF. In DNA form, the CDR3 reads TGTGCCAGCAGTCCGATAAACTACGGGACAGGGCATAATTCACCCCTCCACTTT.

The chain joins TRBV29-1 to TRBJ1-1, with 8 bases lining up with TRBD1. This CDR3 is 12 amino acids long. Germline-derived CDR1 and CDR2 are SQVTM and ANQGSEA. V lost 6 bases and J lost 1; bases outside the gene matches: 1. In DNA form, the CDR3 reads TGCAGCGTGGACAGGGAGAACACTGAAGCTTTCTTT. Its translation is CSVDRENTEAFF.

The chain couples TRBV28 to TRBJ2-7, with D perhaps TRBD1 (6 bases). The CDR3 spans 14 residues. Germline CDR1 reads MDHEN; CDR2 reads SYDVKM. The V gene lost 3 bases and the J gene lost 6 bases, with 15 bases spanning the gap. In DNA form, the CDR3 reads TGTGCCAGCAGTTTTTCAGGGGCGCCTTTCGAGCAGTACTTC. It yields the protein CASSFSGAPFEQYF.

V usage is TRBV5-1 and J usage is TRBJ2-1; tentative D call: TRBD1 (5 bases). From germline, CDR1 is SGHRS and CDR2 YFSETQ. The V gene lost 1 base and the J gene lost 1 base, with 9 bases spanning the gap. This CDR3 has 15 residues. CDR3 in DNA: TGCGCCAGCAGCTTGTCGCAGGGTTCCTACAATGAGCAGTTCTTC. This translates into CASSLSQGSYNEQFF.

This chain links TRBV19 with TRBJ2-2, with 7 bases that match TRBD1. V shed 4 bases, J shed 8 bases, and the junction held 16 bases outside the gene matches. This CDR3 comprises 17 residues. CDR1 and CDR2 (germline): LNHDA, SQIVND (reference sequence). The CDR3 sequence is CASSKPPGTVPPGELFF. The CDR3 nucleotides read TGTGCCAGTAGTAAACCACCCGGGACAGTCCCTCCAGGGGAGCTGTTTTTT.

The V call is TRBV2, the J call TRBJ2-3, with TRBD2 matching over 11 bases. There are 15 residues in the CDR3. Germline trimming cut 6 bases from V and 2 bases from J; bases unmatched to any gene: 4. Looked up from germline, CDR1 is SNHLY and CDR2 is FYNNEI. The CDR3 reads CASRDSGGDTDTQYF. In DNA, the CDR3 is TGTGCCAGCAGAGATAGCGGGGGGGACACAGATACGCAGTATTTT.

This chain connects TRBV2 to TRBJ2-5; TRBD1 matches 8 bases. The ends lost 3 bases at V and 5 bases at J; junction bases unmatched: 8. The CDR3 has 15 amino acids. CDR1 is SNHLY, CDR2 FYNNEI, per germline. The CDR3: CASSDDRGLSETQYF. The CDR3 DNA sequence: TGTGCCAGCAGTGACGACAGGGGATTAAGTGAGACCCAGTACTTC.

The chain is built from TRBV6-1 and TRBJ2-7; 7 bases are a match to TRBD2. The CDR3 covers 15 residues. The germline V gene has CDR1 MNHNS and CDR2 SASEGT. With 0 bases clipped from V and 7 bases from J, the junction kept 9 bases outside the gene matches. Here the CDR3 DNA reads TGTGCCAGCAGTGAAGCAGGGAGGGGCATACGAGAGCAGTACTTC. Translating it yields CASSEAGRGIREQYF.

The chain links TRBV6-4 to TRBJ2-1; 10 bases fit TRBD2. V lost 2 bases, J lost 4 bases, and 14 bases stayed unmatched. Germline CDR1 MRHNA, CDR2 SNTAGT. This CDR3 comprises 19 residues. The chain's CDR3 is CASSDPCILVSGRYNEQFF. DNA of the CDR3: TGTGCCAGCAGTGACCCCTGCATTTTAGTTAGCGGGAGGTACAATGAGCAGTTCTTC.

This clone was observed a few times. The chain uses TRBV5-1 and TRBJ2-1; D gene uncertain. The germline CDR1 and CDR2 sequences are SGHRS and YFSETQ. The length of the CDR3 is 18 residues. Trimming removed 0 bases at V and 0 bases at J, with 16 bases between. CDR3 DNA: TGCGCCAGCAGCTTGGGAGTGAACTCACTCCTCTCCTACAATGAGCAGTTCTTC. Its protein is CASSLGVNSLLSYNEQFF.

The rearrangement joins TRBV9 to TRBJ2-5; 9 bases are shared with TRBD1. The CDR3 covers 15 residues. V dropped 2 bases and J dropped 5; count of bases not matched to a gene: 7. Germline V gene data show CDR1 as SGDLS and CDR2 as YYNGEE. Here the CDR3 DNA reads TGTGCCAGCAGCGTGACACAGGGGGCAAGGGAGACCCAGTACTTC. Protein: CASSVTQGARETQYF.